This section outlines one T cell receptor beta chain sequence together with its context. Germline V gene sequence: CDR1 SGHVS, CDR2 FQNEAQ. V shed 6 bases and J 5 bases; nucleotides not matched to a gene: 6. The CDR3 has 15 residues. These data originate in a study of blood T cell repertoires in COVID-19. The repertoire was sequenced with immunoSEQ multiplex PCR; TCRdb's copy has only in-frame clones and lacks some. The table records 85,000 to 110,000 clones, approximately 84% of them present only once. This chain uses TRBV7-8 with TRBJ2-2, with 10 bases matching TRBD2. Sequenced: peripheral blood. The receptor was derived from a human donor in a cohort sampled during active COVID-19. The CDR3 region is CASRSSGGDTGELFF. Here the CDR3 DNA reads TGTGCCAGCAGATCCAGCGGGGGGGATACCGGGGAGCTGTTTTTT.